Below are 25 T cell receptor beta chains sequenced from a single sample in a study of STAT5B mutations in CD4+ large granular lymphocyte leukemia. Clones were sequenced by immunoSEQ multiplex PCR, and TCRdb holds only the in-frame ones, with some missing. The sample shows about 40,000 clones, 70% to 85% of them seen only once. Sequenced input: CD4+ T cells from blood buffy coats. The receptors were sampled from a human donor in good health.

This sequence joins TRBV30 and TRBJ2-1; no clear D gene. V was shortened by 0 bases and J by 8 bases, with 5 bases between the two germline ends. This CDR3 has 11 amino acids. In germline, CDR1 is GTSNPN, CDR2 SVGIG (reference sequence). CDR3 coding DNA: TGTGCCTGGAGTGTAGGGCATGAGCAGTTCTTC. This encodes CAWSVGHEQFF.

The chain couples TRBV5-4 to TRBJ2-7; TRBD1 is a possible D gene (5 bases). Germline lookup yields CDR1 SGHNT and CDR2 YYREEE (reference sequence). V lost 0 bases and J lost 1, with 8 bases in between. The CDR3 runs 14 residues. The CDR3 coding sequence is TGTGCCAGCAGCTTGGACAGGATGTCCTACGAGCAGTACTTC. Its protein is CASSLDRMSYEQYF. The full variable domain, in which reference TRBV5-4 and TRBJ2-7 provide the parts outside the CDR3, is ETGVTQSPTHLIKTRGQQVTLRCSSQSGHNTVSWYQQALGQGPQFIFQYYREEENGRGNFPPRFSGLQFPNYSSELNVNALELDDSALYLCASSLDRMSYEQYFGPGTRLTVT.

The rearrangement joins TRBV19 to TRBJ2-4; the D is unclear. This CDR3 is 14 amino acids long. Trimming cost V 3 bases and J 7 bases, with 13 bases left between them. Per germline, CDR1 LNHDA and CDR2 SQIVND (reference sequence). CDR3 loop: CASSMEGRNNIQYF. In nucleotides, the CDR3 is TGTGCCAGTAGTATGGAAGGGCGCAACAACATTCAGTACTTC.

This clone has a single count. J is TRBJ1-6 and V is TRBV9; the D gene is possibly TRBD1 (6 bases). V dropped 4 bases and J dropped 10 bases, with 18 bases sitting between them. The length of the CDR3 is 15 residues. Germline loops: CDR1 SGDLS, CDR2 YYNGEE. The CDR3 bases are TGTGCCAGCAGCCCGGACAGTTTGTGGTTATCACCCCTCCACTTT. This codes for CASSPDSLWLSPLHF.

V usage is TRBV11-1 and J usage is TRBJ2-1, with 7 bases matching TRBD1. Germline values: CDR1 SGHAT, CDR2 FQDESV (reference sequence). The CDR3 covers 16 residues. Germline trimming cut 1 base from V and 0 bases from J; bases unmatched to any gene: 3. CDR3: CASSLVTGSSYNEQFF. CDR3 coding DNA: TGTGCCAGCAGCTTAGTGACAGGGAGCTCCTACAATGAGCAGTTCTTC.

This chain connects TRBV5-8 to TRBJ2-5, with D possibly TRBD2 on 6 matching bases. The CDR3 loop spans 14 amino acids. Germline CDR1 and CDR2: SGHTS and YDEGEE. The germline V and J ends were trimmed by 2 bases and 5 bases, with 13 bases remaining between them. The CDR3 nucleotides read TGTGCCAGCAGCTTTTGGGGGGTTGAGGAGACCCAGTACTTC. It yields the protein CASSFWGVEETQYF.

This clone was found once. This chain connects TRBV5-4 to TRBJ2-7; 10 positions agree with TRBD1. The CDR3 is 15 residues long. Germline CDR1 SGHNT, CDR2 YYREEE (reference sequence). Trimming removed 4 bases from V and 9 bases from J; junction bases left unmatched: 13. The CDR3 DNA follows: TGTGCCAGCAGCCCCCGGGACAGGGGTAATTATCGGCAGTACTTC. It yields the protein CASSPRDRGNYRQYF.

The genes are TRBV6-5 and TRBJ2-7; the D call may be TRBD1 or TRBD2 (5 bases each). The CDR3 has 14 amino acids. CDR1 and CDR2 from the germline V gene are MNHEY and SVGAGI. Deletions cut 4 bases from V and 2 bases from J, with 12 bases between. CDR3 sequence reads: CASSSGTTTYEQYF. In DNA, the CDR3 is TGTGCCAGCAGTTCCGGGACCACCACCTACGAGCAGTACTTC.

The chain is built from TRBV6-5 and TRBJ1-5; possible D gene TRBD1, 5 bases. V dropped 5 bases and J dropped 6 bases, with 8 bases sitting between them. CDR3 length: 12 residues. Germline V gives CDR1 MNHEY, CDR2 SVGAGI. The CDR3 loop is CASSNGGQPQHF. CDR3 coding DNA: TGTGCCAGCAGTAATGGGGGTCAGCCCCAGCATTTT.

The rearrangement links TRBV10-2 to TRBJ2-2; TRBD2 is a possible D gene (6 bases). CDR3 length: 14 residues. Trimming cost V 6 bases and J 13 bases, with 21 bases left between them. The germline V gene encodes CDR1 WSHSY and CDR2 SAAADI. The CDR3 sequence: CASRGDGTGGPLFF. The CDR3 DNA is TGCGCCAGCAGAGGAGACGGCACTGGAGGGCCGCTGTTTTTT.

The rearrangement uses TRBV19 and TRBJ2-7; unclear D gene. There are 13 residues in the CDR3. Germline V gene data show CDR1 as LNHDA and CDR2 as SQIVND (reference sequence). Trimming cost V 3 bases and J 6 bases, with 12 bases left between them. CDR3: CASSISDWGEQYF. The DNA of the CDR3 is TGTGCCAGTAGTATCTCGGATTGGGGCGAGCAGTACTTC.

This chain's CDR3 is CASSSLTGYRYEQYF. The CDR3 region has the DNA TGTGCCAGCAGCTCGCTTACAGGGTACCGCTACGAGCAGTACTTC. This chain joins TRBV7-9 and TRBJ2-7, with TRBD1 as a possible D gene (6 bases). Germline V gives CDR1 SEHNR, CDR2 FQNEAQ (reference sequence). The V end was cut by 4 bases, the J end by 3 bases, with 16 bases between. The CDR3 sequence is 15 residues long.

This clone occurred once. The chain combines TRBV7-9 with TRBJ2-2; 12 bases fit TRBD2. Germline CDR1 is SEHNR and CDR2 is FQNEAQ (reference sequence). The CDR3 loop spans 18 amino acids. V shed 5 bases and J 2 bases; nucleotides not matched to a gene: 9. The CDR3 sequence: CASSLPLAGGLNTGELFF. The CDR3 DNA is TGTGCCAGCAGCCTGCCACTAGCGGGAGGATTAAACACCGGGGAGCTGTTTTTT. The full variable domain, with the rest looked up from reference TRBV7-9 and TRBJ2-2, is DTGVSQNPRHKITKRGQNVTFRCDPISEHNRLYWYRQTLGQGPEFLTYFQNEAQLEKSRLLSDRFSAERPKGSFSTLEIQRTEQGDSAMYLCASSLPLAGGLNTGELFFGEGSRLTVL.

This sequence joins TRBV30 and TRBJ1-3; D ambiguous. Germline lookup yields CDR1 GTSNPN and CDR2 SVGIG (reference sequence). Trimming left V 5 bases short and J 4 bases short, with 6 bases between. The CDR3 consists of 11 residues. The CDR3 DNA is TGTGCCTGGGCCGTAGGAAACACCATATATTTT. Protein product: CAWAVGNTIYF.

CDR3 region: CAWGGFGQPQHF. The CDR3 DNA reads TGTGCCTGGGGGGGGTTTGGTCAGCCCCAGCATTTT. The chain links TRBV30 to TRBJ1-5; tentative D call: TRBD1 (5 bases). V lost 5 bases and J lost 6, with 11 bases in between. Looked up from germline, CDR1 is GTSNPN and CDR2 is SVGIG (reference sequence). CDR3 size: 12 residues.

This rearrangement joins TRBV7-2 to TRBJ1-2; 9 nucleotides match TRBD1. With V trimmed by 2 bases and J by 1 base, 2 bases remained unmatched. Germline V CDR1 and CDR2: SGHTA, FQGNSA. The CDR3 length is 15 residues. CDR3 amino acids: CASSLQGQGNYGYTF. The CDR3 region has the DNA TGTGCCAGCAGCTTACAGGGACAGGGTAACTATGGCTACACCTTC.

This clone was seen only a few times. The V and J genes are TRBV12-5 and TRBJ1-3, with no clear D. The CDR3 contains 12 residues. Trimming removed 4 bases at V and 2 bases at J, with 3 bases between. Germline V gene lookup returns CDR1 LGHNT and CDR2 FRNRAP. CDR3 coding DNA: TGTGCTAGTGGTTGGGCTGGAAACACCATATATTTT. Amino acids: CASGWAGNTIYF.

This chain uses TRBV11-2 with TRBJ2-5, with D tentatively TRBD2 (5 bases). This CDR3 has 13 amino acids. Trimming left V 3 bases short and J 1 base short, with 6 bases between. Germline-derived CDR1 and CDR2 are SGHAT and FQNNGV. This CDR3 reads CASSFGLQETQYF. CDR3 sequence (DNA): TGTGCCAGCAGCTTTGGACTCCAAGAGACCCAGTACTTC.

This chain uses TRBV5-1 with TRBJ1-2; tentatively, D is TRBD1 (5 bases). V lost 0 bases and J 4 bases, leaving 10 bases between the germline ends. The CDR3 spans 14 residues. The V gene's germline CDR1 is SGHRS and CDR2 YFSETQ. CDR3 loop: CASSLAGYTYGYTF. Here the CDR3 DNA reads TGCGCCAGCAGCTTGGCAGGGTACACCTATGGCTACACCTTC.

J is TRBJ2-2 and V is TRBV10-2; 8 bases are shared with TRBD2. With V trimmed by 4 bases and J by 5 bases, 6 bases remained unmatched. Germline V gene data show CDR1 as WSHSY and CDR2 as SAAADI. This CDR3 is 15 amino acids long. The CDR3 loop is CASSGGLAVTGELFF. CDR3 in DNA: TGCGCCAGCAGTGGTGGACTAGCAGTGACCGGGGAGCTGTTTTTT.

The chain couples TRBV19 to TRBJ1-2; 7 nucleotides line up with TRBD1. The CDR3 spans 15 residues. Germline CDR1 is LNHDA and CDR2 is SQIVND (reference sequence). Trimming removed 3 bases from V and 4 bases from J; junction bases left unmatched: 8. CDR3: CASSIVPGGVYGYTF. The CDR3 nucleotides read TGTGCCAGTAGTATCGTTCCAGGGGGTGTCTATGGCTACACCTTC.

The chain is built from TRBV6-1 and TRBJ2-7; the D is unclear. The CDR3 runs to 12 residues. The germline gives CDR1 MNHNS, CDR2 SASEGT. V gave up 7 bases and J gave up 5 bases, with 12 bases separating them. CDR3 sequence: CASTWQWDEQYF. The CDR3 bases are TGTGCCAGCACCTGGCAGTGGGACGAGCAGTACTTC.

The chain has TRBV21-1 and TRBJ2-3; the table gives TRBD2 as D, unverified against the DNA. TRBV21-1 is shown as a pseudogene. This CDR3 comprises 21 residues. This CDR3 is CASSKSQPGLAGGGSTDTQYF. The CDR3 region has the DNA TGTGCCAGCAGCAAATCACAACCGGGACTAGCGGGAGGCGGTAGCACAGATACGCAGTATTTT.

This clone turned up a few times. A read error may produce the germline difference seen at one junction end. This chain links TRBV2 with TRBJ1-2; no clear D gene. CDR3 length: 12 amino acids. Germline assignment: CDR1 SNHLY and CDR2 FYNNEI. The CDR3 nucleotides read TGCGCCGAGGGAACAACTAACTATGGCTACACCTTC. The encoded protein is CAEGTTNYGYTF.

This clone was counted once. V gene TRBV11-2 combines with J gene TRBJ2-7; 14 nucleotides line up with TRBD2. The V segment lost 5 bases and the J segment 4 bases; nucleotides outside the gene matches: 7. Germline CDR1 reads SGHAT; CDR2 reads FQNNGV. The length of the CDR3 is 16 residues. In nucleotides, the CDR3 is TGTGCCAGCAGCCTCCGACTAGCGGGAGGGCCGTACGAGCAGTACTTC. This translates into CASSLRLAGGPYEQYF.